This T cell receptor beta chain was recorded in a study of blood T cell repertoires in COVID-19. Background on the study: Donors in the United States, Italy and Spain gave samples during acute or convalescent COVID-19.

This clone was seen only once. In the authors' workflow: Estimation of nucleated cell counts was performed using reference gene primer amplification. This table comes from immunoSEQ multiplex PCR, and its TCRdb copy is limited to in-frame clones, with some not included. That table supplies the V and J calls and clone size; D and trimming were determined from the DNA. The repertoire holds 200,000 to 300,000 clones, approximately 85% seen once, with about 9.3% in the top ten. The germline gives CDR1 GTSNPN, CDR2 SVGIG (reference sequence). Trimming stripped 2 bases from V and 5 bases from J, with 15 bases between. This CDR3 has 14 amino acids. Participants spanned ages about 18 to 100 years and resided in 20 to 25 US areas. Self-reported history from a screening survey and questionnaire set each donor's cohort.

This receptor was obtained from a woman between 50 and 59 years old with acute COVID-19. The rearrangement joins TRBV30 to TRBJ1-2, with D perhaps TRBD1 (5 bases). The sequenced sample consisted of PBMCs or T cells enriched from blood (not recorded which). The CDR3 nucleotides are TGTGCCTGGAGTAGGGGAGGACGTAGGTATGGCTACACCTTC. Translation gives CAWSRGGRRYGYTF.